Below, 20 T cell receptor beta chains from the same sample are listed, as sequenced in a study of T cells in Graves' hyperthyroidism and ophthalmopathy. From RNA transcripts, TCR beta CDR3 regions were amplified. With the HTBI primer set, the TCR CDR3 went through a first round of RT-PCR. In TCRdb, the multiplex PCR reads were re-called with MiXCR into one record per CDR3 protein. Of some 500,000 distinct CDR3 sequences detected, around 15% appear once; the ten largest clones hold about 17%. The sample consisted of blood. These receptors came from a woman aged 18-29 years with Graves' hyperthyroidism.

The table lists this clonotype with many counts. CDR3 in amino acids: CASTSARGGGNYGYTF. CDR3 sequence (DNA): TGTGCCAGCACCTCGGCCAGGGGAGGGGGTAACTATGGCTACACCTTC. The rearrangement uses TRBV6-1 and TRBJ1-2; the D gene is possibly TRBD1 (6 bases). This CDR3 spans 16 amino acids. Germline lookup yields CDR1 MNHNS and CDR2 SASEGT. V lost 7 bases and J 1 base, leaving 19 bases between the germline ends.

This clonotype was observed a handful of times. This chain links TRBV4-1 with TRBJ1-2, with unresolved D. Trimming pared 3 bases from V and 4 bases from J, leaving 15 bases between. The CDR3 covers 15 residues. Germline lookup yields CDR1 MGHRA and CDR2 YSYEKL. This CDR3 is CASSHNTEELYGYTF. In nucleotides, the CDR3 is TGCGCCAGCAGCCATAATACAGAGGAACTCTATGGCTACACCTTC.

The CDR3 is CASSTGGSLMAEAFF. The CDR3, as DNA: TGTGCCAGTAGTACAGGAGGGTCCCTCATGGCTGAAGCTTTCTTT. The chain has TRBV19 and TRBJ1-1; D gene uncertain. Germline CDR1 LNHDA, CDR2 SQIVND (reference sequence). The CDR3 is made up of 15 amino acids. Trimming removed 4 bases from V and 6 bases from J, with 18 bases in between. Full variable domain (rest looked up from reference TRBV19 and TRBJ1-1): DGGITQSPKYLFRKEGQNVTLSCEQNLNHDAMYWYRQDPGQGLRLIYYSQIVNDFQKGDIAEGYSVSREKKESFPLTVTSAQKNPTAFYLCASSTGGSLMAEAFFGQGTRLTVV.

This chain joins TRBV30 and TRBJ1-5; the match to TRBD1 covers 7 bases. The CDR3 is 14 amino acids. Trimming at V came to 4 bases and at J to 2 bases, leaving 5 bases not matched to a gene. Germline assignment: CDR1 GTSNPN and CDR2 SVGIG (reference sequence). CDR3: CAWTRGGGNQPQHF. In DNA form, the CDR3 reads TGTGCCTGGACCAGGGGGGGGGGCAATCAGCCCCAGCATTTT.

This clonotype was recorded many times. This rearrangement joins TRBV6-1 to TRBJ1-2; D is unresolved. The germline V gene has CDR1 MNHNS and CDR2 SASEGT. Trimming took off 0 bases at V and 14 bases at J, with 7 bases between the two ends. CDR3 size: 10 residues. The CDR3 protein is CASSEAISTF. The CDR3 DNA is TGTGCCAGCAGTGAAGCAATTTCTACCTTC.

The genes are TRBV20-1 and TRBJ2-1; TRBD1 aligns across 9 bases. The germline gives CDR1 DFQATT, CDR2 SNEGSKA (reference sequence). The CDR3 runs to 14 residues. Trimming at V came to 3 bases and at J to 8 bases, leaving 8 bases not matched to a gene. The CDR3 reads CSASVGQGSDEQFF. The CDR3 DNA reads as TGCAGTGCTAGCGTTGGACAGGGGAGCGATGAGCAGTTCTTC.

This clonotype was counted at least ten times. This chain joins TRBV9 and TRBJ1-1, with D possibly matching TRBD1 (5 bases). CDR1 is SGDLS and CDR2 is YYNGEE in the germline V gene. The CDR3 covers 12 residues. V lost 4 bases, J lost 11 bases, and 15 bases lay in between. CDR3 nucleotides: TGTGCCAGCAGCCCGTGGGGGAGGGTCGCTTTCTTT. As protein: CASSPWGRVAFF.

This rearrangement joins TRBV19 to TRBJ2-2, with D perhaps TRBD2 (6 bases). The CDR3 runs 15 residues. Per the germline V gene, CDR1 is LNHDA and CDR2 is SQIVND (reference sequence). V lost 8 bases and J lost 7, with 20 bases in between. CDR3 region: CASAGQGSGSGELFF. The DNA of the CDR3 is TGTGCCAGTGCGGGGCAGGGCTCGGGGAGCGGGGAGCTGTTTTTT.

At least ten counts were recorded for this clonotype. The chain couples TRBV24-1 to TRBJ1-5; D gene unclear. CDR3 length equals 12 residues. Germline CDR1 reads KGHDR; CDR2 reads SFDVKD. V was pared by 4 bases and J by 4 bases, with 4 bases between. Here the CDR3 DNA reads TGTGCCACCAGTGACCCTAATCAGCCCCAGCATTTT. The encoded protein is CATSDPNQPQHF.

In this sample, this clonotype turned up many times. V is TRBV7-8 and J is TRBJ2-7; D possibly uses TRBD1 or TRBD2 (5 bases each). V was cut by 5 bases and J by 1 base, with 12 bases left in between. This CDR3 has 14 residues. Per the germline V gene, CDR1 is SGHVS and CDR2 is FQNEAQ. The CDR3 sequence is CASSGTWGSYEQYF. In DNA form, the CDR3 reads TGTGCCAGCAGCGGAACGTGGGGGTCCTACGAGCAGTACTTC.

This clonotype occurred many times. This chain links TRBV11-2 with TRBJ1-4; no firm D call. Trimming removed 5 bases at V and 0 bases at J, with 10 bases between. CDR1 is SGHAT and CDR2 is FQNNGV in the germline V gene. The CDR3 totals 15 residues. The CDR3 bases are TGTGCCAGCAGCGGCCTAATTGCAACTAATGAAAAACTGTTTTTT. Translating gives CASSGLIATNEKLFF. Using reference TRBV11-2 and TRBJ1-4 for the parts outside the CDR3, the full variable domain is EAGVAQSPRYKIIEKRQSVAFWCNPISGHATLYWYQQILGQGPKLLIQFQNNGVVDDSQLPKDRFSAERLKGVDSTLKIQPAKLEDSAVYLCASSGLIATNEKLFFGSGTQLSVL.

CDR3 nucleotides: TGTGCCAGCAGCTTAGCGAGGGGCGGGACCCAGTACTTC. Amino acids: CASSLARGGTQYF. This chain links TRBV7-2 with TRBJ2-5; TRBD1 or TRBD2 may be the D gene (5 bases each). The CDR3 runs to 13 residues. The germline V gene has CDR1 SGHTA and CDR2 FQGNSA. Trimming cost V 0 bases and J 7 bases, with 9 bases left between them.

V gene TRBV11-2 combines with J gene TRBJ2-7; TRBD2 agrees at 9 bases. Trimming cost V 8 bases and J 3 bases; bases outside gene matches: 8. The CDR3 is 14 residues long. Germline-derived CDR1 and CDR2 are SGHAT and FQNNGV. CDR3 loop: CASGMGREGYEQYF. As DNA, the CDR3 is TGTGCCAGCGGGATGGGGCGGGAGGGCTACGAGCAGTACTTC.

This clonotype was recorded many times. The J gene is TRBJ2-5, the V gene TRBV24-1; TRBD2 matches 13 bases. The CDR3 length is 13 residues. The ends lost 4 bases at V and 14 bases at J; junction bases unmatched: 6. The germline V gene has CDR1 KGHDR and CDR2 SFDVKD. CDR3 nucleotides: TGTGCCACCAGTGACGGGACTAGCGGGACTCGATACTTC. This codes for CATSDGTSGTRYF.

This clonotype was found many times. This chain joins TRBV24-1 and TRBJ2-1, with 9 bases that match TRBD1. The CDR3 is 17 residues long. Germline V gene sequence: CDR1 KGHDR, CDR2 SFDVKD. The V and J ends lost 3 bases and 9 bases, in that order; junction bases with no gene match: 14. CDR3 loop: CATSDAPGQGWVGEQFF. The CDR3 coding sequence is TGTGCCACCAGTGATGCGCCGGGACAGGGTTGGGTTGGTGAGCAGTTCTTC.

The gene calls are TRBV27 and TRBJ2-1, with 8 bases matching TRBD1. The V segment lost 7 bases and the J segment 7 bases; nucleotides outside the gene matches: 12. Germline CDR1 is MNHEY and CDR2 is SMNVEV (reference sequence). The CDR3 has 15 amino acids. CDR3 loop: CASMVPGTGANEQFF. The CDR3 DNA reads as TGTGCCAGCATGGTTCCGGGGACAGGTGCTAATGAGCAGTTCTTC.

This clonotype has ten or more counts. The V call is TRBV30, the J call TRBJ2-3; D not certain. In germline, CDR1 is GTSNPN, CDR2 SVGIG (reference sequence). This CDR3 region has 11 residues. With 0 bases removed from V and 5 bases from J, the gap between germline ends came to 3 bases. The DNA for the CDR3 is TGTGCCTGGAGTGTACAAGATACGCAGTATTTT. Amino acid sequence: CAWSVQDTQYF.

CDR3 loop: CSARGATGTGSDGYTF. CDR3 in DNA: TGCAGTGCTAGGGGGGCGACCGGGACAGGGTCCGATGGCTACACCTTC. The V and J genes are TRBV20-1 and TRBJ1-2; 9 bases are shared with TRBD1. The CDR3 totals 16 residues. The germline V gene has CDR1 DFQATT and CDR2 SNEGSKA (reference sequence). The V and J ends lost 3 bases and 6 bases, in that order; junction bases with no gene match: 14.

This clonotype was observed at least ten times. This chain uses TRBV29-1 with TRBJ2-5; perhaps TRBD2 as D (6 bases). The V gene lost 4 bases and the J gene lost 0 bases, with 18 bases spanning the gap. The germline V gene encodes CDR1 SQVTM and CDR2 ANQGSEA. This CDR3 is 16 amino acids long. In DNA, the CDR3 is TGCAGCGTTGCCCGCCTTCCTGGAGGGTACCAAGAGACCCAGTACTTC. Amino acids: CSVARLPGGYQETQYF.

The chain couples TRBV19 to TRBJ2-1; TRBD2 aligns across 11 bases. The V and J ends lost 3 bases and 0 bases, in that order; junction bases with no gene match: 1. The V gene's germline CDR1 is LNHDA and CDR2 SQIVND (reference sequence). CDR3 length: 16 amino acids. This CDR3 is CASSITSGSSYNEQFF. CDR3 coding DNA: TGTGCCAGTAGTATTACTAGCGGGAGCTCCTACAATGAGCAGTTCTTC.